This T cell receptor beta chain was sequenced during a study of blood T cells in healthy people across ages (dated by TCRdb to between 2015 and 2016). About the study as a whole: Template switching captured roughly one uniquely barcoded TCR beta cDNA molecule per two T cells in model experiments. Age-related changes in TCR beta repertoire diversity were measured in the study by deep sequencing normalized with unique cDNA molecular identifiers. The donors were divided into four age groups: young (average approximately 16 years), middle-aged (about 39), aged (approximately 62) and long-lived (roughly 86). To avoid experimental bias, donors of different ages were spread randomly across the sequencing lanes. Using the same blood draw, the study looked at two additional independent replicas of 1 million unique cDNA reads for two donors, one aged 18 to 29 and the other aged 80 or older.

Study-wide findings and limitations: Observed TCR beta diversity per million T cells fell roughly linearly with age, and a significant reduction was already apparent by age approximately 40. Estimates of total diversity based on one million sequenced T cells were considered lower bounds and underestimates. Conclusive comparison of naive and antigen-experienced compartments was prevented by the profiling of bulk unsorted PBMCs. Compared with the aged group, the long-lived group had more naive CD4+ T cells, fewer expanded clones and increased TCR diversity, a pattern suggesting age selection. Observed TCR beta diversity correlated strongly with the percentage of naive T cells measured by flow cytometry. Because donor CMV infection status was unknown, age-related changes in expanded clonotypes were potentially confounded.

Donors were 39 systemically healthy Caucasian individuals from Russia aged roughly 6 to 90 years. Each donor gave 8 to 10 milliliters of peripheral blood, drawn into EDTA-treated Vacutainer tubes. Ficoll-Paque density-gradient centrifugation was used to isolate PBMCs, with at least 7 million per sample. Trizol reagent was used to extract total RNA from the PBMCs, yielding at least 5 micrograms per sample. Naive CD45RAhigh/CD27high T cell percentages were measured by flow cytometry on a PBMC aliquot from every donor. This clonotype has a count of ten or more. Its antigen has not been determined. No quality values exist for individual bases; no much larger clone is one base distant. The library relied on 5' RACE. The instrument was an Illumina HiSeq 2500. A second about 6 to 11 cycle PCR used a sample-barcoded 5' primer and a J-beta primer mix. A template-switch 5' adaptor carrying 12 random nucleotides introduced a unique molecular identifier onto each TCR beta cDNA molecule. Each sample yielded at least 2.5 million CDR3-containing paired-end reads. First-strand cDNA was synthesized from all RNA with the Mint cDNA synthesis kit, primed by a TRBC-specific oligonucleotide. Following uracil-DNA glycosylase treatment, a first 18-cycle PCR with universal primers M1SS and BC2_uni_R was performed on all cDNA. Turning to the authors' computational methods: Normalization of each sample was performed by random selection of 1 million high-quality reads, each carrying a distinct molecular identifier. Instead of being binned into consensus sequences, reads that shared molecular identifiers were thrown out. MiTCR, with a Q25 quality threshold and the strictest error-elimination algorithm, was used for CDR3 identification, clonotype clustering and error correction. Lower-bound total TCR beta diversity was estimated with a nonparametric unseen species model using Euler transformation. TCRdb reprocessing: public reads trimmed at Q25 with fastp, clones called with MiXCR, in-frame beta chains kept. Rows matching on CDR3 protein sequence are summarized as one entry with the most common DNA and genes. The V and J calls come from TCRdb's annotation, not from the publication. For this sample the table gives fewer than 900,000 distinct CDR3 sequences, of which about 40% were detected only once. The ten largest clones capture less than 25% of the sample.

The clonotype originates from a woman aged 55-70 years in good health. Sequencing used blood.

This receptor carries the CDR3 CASSYDGGTDTQYF. The nucleotide sequence reads TGTGCCAGCAGTTACGACGGGGGGACAGATACGCAGTATTTT. Here the chain combines TRBV6-5 and TRBJ2-3; TRBD2 lines up with 7 middle nucleotides. In the germline V gene, CDR1 corresponds to MNHEY and CDR2 to SVGAGI. There are 14 amino acids in the CDR3, from cysteine to phenylalanine inclusive. Here the CDR3 DNA is all that survives: 42 bases in frame from base 1. From V the trimming removes 2 bases and from J it removes 3 bases, while the gene matches leave 2 bases of the junction unaccounted for.